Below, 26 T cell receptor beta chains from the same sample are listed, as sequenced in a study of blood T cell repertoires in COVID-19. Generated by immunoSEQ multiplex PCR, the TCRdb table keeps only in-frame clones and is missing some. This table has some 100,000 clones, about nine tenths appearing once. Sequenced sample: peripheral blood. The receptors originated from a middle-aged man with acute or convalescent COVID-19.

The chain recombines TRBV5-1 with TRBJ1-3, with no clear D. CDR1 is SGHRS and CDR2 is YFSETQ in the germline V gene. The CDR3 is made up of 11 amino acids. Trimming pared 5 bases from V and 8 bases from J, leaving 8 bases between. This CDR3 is CASSNSDTIYF. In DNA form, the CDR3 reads TGCGCCAGCAGTAATTCGGACACCATATATTTT. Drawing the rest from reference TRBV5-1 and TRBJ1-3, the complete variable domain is KAGVTQTPRYLIKTRGQQVTLSCSPISGHRSVSWYQQTPGQGLQFLFEYFSETQRNKGNFPGRFSGRQFSNSRSEMNVSTLELGDSALYLCASSNSDTIYFGEGSWLTVV.

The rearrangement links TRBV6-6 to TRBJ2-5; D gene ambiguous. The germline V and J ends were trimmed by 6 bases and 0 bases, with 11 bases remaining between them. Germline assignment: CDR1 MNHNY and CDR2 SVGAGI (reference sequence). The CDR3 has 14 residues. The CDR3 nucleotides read TGTGCCAGCAGGTGGAGTCGAAACCAAGAGACCCAGTACTTC. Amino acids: CASRWSRNQETQYF.

The CDR3 DNA reads as TGTGCCAGCAGCTTTCTGGAGGGCTTACGAGATACGCAGTATTTT. This codes for CASSFLEGLRDTQYF. The J gene is TRBJ2-3, the V gene TRBV7-9; maybe TRBD2 (6 bases). Germline CDR1 SEHNR, CDR2 FQNEAQ (reference sequence). The CDR3 is made up of 15 amino acids. V shed 3 bases and J shed 5 bases, with 15 bases lying between them.

The CDR3 nucleotides are TGTGCCAGCAGCCCAGGGGGGAACACCGGGGAGCTGTTTTTT. It specifies CASSPGGNTGELFF. The J gene is TRBJ2-2, the V gene TRBV25-1; TRBD1 aligns across 7 bases. This CDR3 is built from 14 residues. From germline, CDR1 is MGHDK and CDR2 SYGVNS. V lost 6 bases and J lost 1; bases outside the gene matches: 2.

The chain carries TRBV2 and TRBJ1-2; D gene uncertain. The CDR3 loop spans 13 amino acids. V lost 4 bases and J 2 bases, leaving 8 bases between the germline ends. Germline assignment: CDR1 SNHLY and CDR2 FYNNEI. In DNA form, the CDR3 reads TGTGCCAGCAGTGCTTCTCCGAACTATGGCTACACCTTC. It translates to CASSASPNYGYTF.

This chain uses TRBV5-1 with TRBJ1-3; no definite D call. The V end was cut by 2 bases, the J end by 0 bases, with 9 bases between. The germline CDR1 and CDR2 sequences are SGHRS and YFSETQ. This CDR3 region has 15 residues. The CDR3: CASSFGSASGNTIYF. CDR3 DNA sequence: TGCGCCAGCAGCTTCGGGTCTGCCTCTGGAAACACCATATATTTT.

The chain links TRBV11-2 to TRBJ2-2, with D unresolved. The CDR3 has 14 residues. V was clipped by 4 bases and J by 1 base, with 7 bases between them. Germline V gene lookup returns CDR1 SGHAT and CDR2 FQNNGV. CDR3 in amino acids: CASSSRQNTGELFF. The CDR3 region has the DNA TGTGCCAGCAGCTCTCGACAGAACACCGGGGAGCTGTTTTTT.

In DNA form, the CDR3 reads TGTGCCAGCAGCTTAGATCTGGGGAGCTCCTACGAGCAGTACTTC. It translates to CASSLDLGSSYEQYF. The rearrangement joins TRBV11-3 to TRBJ2-7, with D possibly matching TRBD2 (5 bases). This CDR3 is built from 15 residues. V was clipped by 0 bases and J by 0 bases, with 9 bases between them. CDR1 SGHNT and CDR2 YENEEA come from the germline V gene.

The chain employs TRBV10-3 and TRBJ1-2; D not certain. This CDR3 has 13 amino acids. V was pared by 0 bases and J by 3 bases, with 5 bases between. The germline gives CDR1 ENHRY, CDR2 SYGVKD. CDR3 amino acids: CAISESQDYGYTF. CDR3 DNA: TGTGCCATCAGTGAGTCGCAGGACTATGGCTACACCTTC.

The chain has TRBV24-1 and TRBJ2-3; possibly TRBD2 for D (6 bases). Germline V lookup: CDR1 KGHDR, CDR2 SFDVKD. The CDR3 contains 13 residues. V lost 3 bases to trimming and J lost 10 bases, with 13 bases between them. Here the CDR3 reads CATSDGGDPSQYF. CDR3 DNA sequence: TGTGCCACCAGTGATGGCGGGGATCCATCGCAGTATTTT.

The DNA of the CDR3 is TGTGCCAGCAGTGAAAGCCGGTTCGGGAATGAGCAGTTCTTC. Translation: CASSESRFGNEQFF. The V gene is TRBV2, the J gene TRBJ2-1; no clear D gene. The CDR3 sequence is 14 residues long. Germline V CDR1 and CDR2: SNHLY, FYNNEI. The V end lost 2 bases, the J end lost 7 bases, and 12 bases lay between the germline ends.

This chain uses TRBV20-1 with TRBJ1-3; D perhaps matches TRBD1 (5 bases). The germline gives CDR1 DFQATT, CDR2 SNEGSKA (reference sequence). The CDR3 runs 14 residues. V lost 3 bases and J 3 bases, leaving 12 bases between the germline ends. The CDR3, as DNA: TGCAGTGCTAGTGACCAGGGTAGTGGAAACACCATATATTTT. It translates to CSASDQGSGNTIYF.

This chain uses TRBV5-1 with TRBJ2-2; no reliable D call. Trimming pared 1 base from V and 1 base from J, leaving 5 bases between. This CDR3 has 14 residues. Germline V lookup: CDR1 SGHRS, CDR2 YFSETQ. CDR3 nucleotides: TGCGCCAGCAGCTTGTTCGGGAACACCGGGGAGCTGTTTTTT. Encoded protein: CASSLFGNTGELFF.

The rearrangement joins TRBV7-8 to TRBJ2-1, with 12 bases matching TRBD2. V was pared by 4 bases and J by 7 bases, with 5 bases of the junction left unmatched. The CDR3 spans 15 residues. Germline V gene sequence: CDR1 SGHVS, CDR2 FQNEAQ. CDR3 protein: CASSYLAGGSNEQFF. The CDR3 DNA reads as TGTGCCAGCAGCTACCTAGCGGGAGGGTCTAATGAGCAGTTCTTC.

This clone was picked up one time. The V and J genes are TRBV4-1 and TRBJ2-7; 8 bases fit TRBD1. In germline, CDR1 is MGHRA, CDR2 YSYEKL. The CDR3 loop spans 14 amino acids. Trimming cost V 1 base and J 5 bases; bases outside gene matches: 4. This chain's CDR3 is CASSQATGDHEQYF. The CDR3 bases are TGCGCCAGCAGCCAAGCGACAGGGGATCACGAGCAGTACTTC.

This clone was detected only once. The CDR3 loop reads CASRRPGTENSPLHF. CDR3 coding DNA: TGTGCCAGCAGACGCCCCGGGACAGAGAATTCACCCCTCCACTTT. The chain combines TRBV5-5 with TRBJ1-6; 7 nucleotides match TRBD1. V lost 5 bases and J lost 7; bases outside the gene matches: 9. CDR1 and CDR2 (germline): SGHKS, YYEKEE (reference sequence). This CDR3 region has 15 residues.

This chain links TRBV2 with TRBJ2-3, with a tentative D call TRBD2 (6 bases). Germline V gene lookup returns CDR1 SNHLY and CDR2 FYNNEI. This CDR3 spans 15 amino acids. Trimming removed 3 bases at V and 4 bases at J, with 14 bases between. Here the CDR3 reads CASSDWGEGSDTQYF. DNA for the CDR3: TGTGCCAGCAGTGACTGGGGGGAAGGCTCAGATACGCAGTATTTT.

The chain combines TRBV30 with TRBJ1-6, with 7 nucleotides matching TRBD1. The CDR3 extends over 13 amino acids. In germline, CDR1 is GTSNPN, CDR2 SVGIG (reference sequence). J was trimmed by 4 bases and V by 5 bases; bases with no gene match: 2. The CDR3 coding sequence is TGTGCCTGGCAACAGGGGTATAATTCACCCCTCCACTTT. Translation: CAWQQGYNSPLHF.

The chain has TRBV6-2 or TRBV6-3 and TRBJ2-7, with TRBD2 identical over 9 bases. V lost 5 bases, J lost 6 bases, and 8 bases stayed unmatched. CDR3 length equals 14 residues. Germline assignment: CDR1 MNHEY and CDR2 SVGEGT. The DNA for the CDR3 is TGTGCCAGCAGTGACGCCGGGACTAGCCGCGAGCAGTACTTC. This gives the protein CASSDAGTSREQYF.

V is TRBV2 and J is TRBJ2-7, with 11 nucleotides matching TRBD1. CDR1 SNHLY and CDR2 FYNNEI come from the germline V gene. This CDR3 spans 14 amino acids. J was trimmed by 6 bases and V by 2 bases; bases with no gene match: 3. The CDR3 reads CASSERTGGGEQYF. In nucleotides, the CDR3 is TGTGCCAGCAGTGAAAGGACAGGGGGCGGCGAGCAGTACTTC.

CDR3 DNA sequence: TGCGCCAGCAGCCTAACAGGGACCTACGAGCAGTACTTC. Protein product: CASSLTGTYEQYF. The chain couples TRBV4-1 to TRBJ2-7, with a possible D match to TRBD1 (6 bases). The germline V gene has CDR1 MGHRA and CDR2 YSYEKL. Trimming took 4 bases from V and 2 from J, leaving 9 bases between them. The CDR3 consists of 13 residues.

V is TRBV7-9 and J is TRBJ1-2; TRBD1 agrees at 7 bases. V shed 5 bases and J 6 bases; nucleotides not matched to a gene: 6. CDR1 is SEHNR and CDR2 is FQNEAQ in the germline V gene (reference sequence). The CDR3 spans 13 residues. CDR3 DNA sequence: TGTGCCAGCAGCGGACAGGAGTCGAATGGCTACACCTTC. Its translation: CASSGQESNGYTF.

CDR3 bases: TGTGCCAGCAGCCAGACCAGGGACTATGGCTACACCTTC. Protein: CASSQTRDYGYTF. The genes are TRBV14 and TRBJ1-2; TRBD1 might be the D (5 bases). Germline CDR1 and CDR2: SGHDN and FVKESK. The CDR3 has 13 residues. V lost 3 bases to trimming and J lost 3 bases, with 8 bases between them. Looking up the rest from reference TRBV14 and TRBJ1-2 gives the full variable domain: EAGVTQFPSHSVIEKGQTVTLRCDPISGHDNLYWYRRVMGKEIKFLLHFVKESKQDESGMPNNRFLAERTGGTYSTLKVQPAELEDSGVYFCASSQTRDYGYTFGSGTRLTVV.

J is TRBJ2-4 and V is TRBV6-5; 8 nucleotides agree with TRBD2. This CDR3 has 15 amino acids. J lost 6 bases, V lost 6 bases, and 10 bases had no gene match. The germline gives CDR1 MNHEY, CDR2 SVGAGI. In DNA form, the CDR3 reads TGTGCCAGCAGCCCCTTGCGGGAGGTGGGAAACATTCAGTACTTC. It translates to CASSPLREVGNIQYF.

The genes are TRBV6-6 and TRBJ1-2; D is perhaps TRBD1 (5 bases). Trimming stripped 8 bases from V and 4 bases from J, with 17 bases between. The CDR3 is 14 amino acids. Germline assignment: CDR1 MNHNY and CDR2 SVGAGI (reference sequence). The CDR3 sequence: CASGQPGKSYGYTF. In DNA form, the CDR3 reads TGTGCCAGCGGACAACCAGGGAAGAGCTATGGCTACACCTTC.

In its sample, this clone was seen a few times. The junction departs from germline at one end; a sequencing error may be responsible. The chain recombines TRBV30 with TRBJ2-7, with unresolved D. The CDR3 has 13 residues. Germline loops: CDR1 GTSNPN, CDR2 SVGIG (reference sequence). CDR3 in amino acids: CAWSVLRSHEQYF. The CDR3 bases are TGTGCCTGGAGTGTACTTCGCTCCCACGAGCAGTACTTC.